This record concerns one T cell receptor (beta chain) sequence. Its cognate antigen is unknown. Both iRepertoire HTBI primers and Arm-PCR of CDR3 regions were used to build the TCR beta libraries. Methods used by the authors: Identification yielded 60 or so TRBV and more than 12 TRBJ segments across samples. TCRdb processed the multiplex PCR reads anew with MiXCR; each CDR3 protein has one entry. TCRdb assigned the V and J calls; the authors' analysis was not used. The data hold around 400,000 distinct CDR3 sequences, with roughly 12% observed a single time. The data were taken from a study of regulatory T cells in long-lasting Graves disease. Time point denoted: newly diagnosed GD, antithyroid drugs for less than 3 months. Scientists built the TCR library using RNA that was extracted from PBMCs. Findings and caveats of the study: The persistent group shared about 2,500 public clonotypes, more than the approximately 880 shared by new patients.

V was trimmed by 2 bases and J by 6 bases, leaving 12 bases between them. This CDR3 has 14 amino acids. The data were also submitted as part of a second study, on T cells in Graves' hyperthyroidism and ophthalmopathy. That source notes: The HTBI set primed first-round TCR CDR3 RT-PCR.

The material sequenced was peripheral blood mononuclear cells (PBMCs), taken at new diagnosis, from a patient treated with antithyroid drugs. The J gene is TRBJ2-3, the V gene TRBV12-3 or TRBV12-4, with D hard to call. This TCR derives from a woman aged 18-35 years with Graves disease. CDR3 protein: CASSLTGRGDTQYF. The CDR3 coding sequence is TGTGCCAGCAGTTTAACGGGCCGAGGTGATACGCAGTATTTT.